This T cell receptor (beta chain) was retrieved from a study of T cell responses to AZD1222 COVID-19 vaccine. Germline V gene lookup returns CDR1 SGHNT and CDR2 YENEEA. This CDR3 contains 16 residues. J lost 5 bases, V lost 5 bases, and 11 bases had no gene match. Here immunoSEQ multiplex PCR was the method, and the copy in TCRdb shows in-frame clones only, minus some. Of about 120,000 clones detected, around 86% appear once; the ten largest clones hold less than 3.5%. This specimen was peripheral blood, taken 28 days after the second AZD1222 dose. The chain links TRBV11-3 to TRBJ2-5, with TRBD1 matching 10 bases. This clonotype was sampled from an adult who received the AZD1222 COVID-19 vaccine. For the CDR3, the DNA is TGTGCCAGCAGCCCGGGACAGGGGTTGGTTGCGGAGACCCAGTACTTC. Its translation is CASSPGQGLVAETQYF.